The 21 T cell receptor beta chains in this list originate from one sample, sequenced in a study of blood T cell repertoires in COVID-19. TCRdb's copy holds only in-frame clones and misses some; the assay was immunoSEQ multiplex PCR. The table lists a few hundred thousand clones, roughly 88% of them singletons. Sequences were obtained from peripheral blood. The receptors were gathered from a woman aged 25 to 45 with active or convalescent COVID-19.

CDR3 sequence (DNA): TGCGCCAGCAGCCTTACCCCCTATTCTAGCGGGGGGTCCAGCACAGATACGCAGTATTTT. This sequence encodes CASSLTPYSSGGSSTDTQYF. The rearrangement joins TRBV5-1 to TRBJ2-3, with TRBD2 identical over 11 bases. CDR1 SGHRS and CDR2 YFSETQ come from the germline V gene. The CDR3 has 20 amino acids. Trimming took 4 bases from V and 0 from J; bases not matched to a gene: 16.

V usage is TRBV2 and J usage is TRBJ2-5; 15 bases map to TRBD2. Trimming removed 3 bases from V and 6 bases from J; junction bases left unmatched: 5. Germline V gene lookup returns CDR1 SNHLY and CDR2 FYNNEI. This CDR3 has 16 residues. This CDR3 reads CASSDGTSGGRKTQYF. The CDR3 coding sequence is TGTGCCAGCAGTGATGGGACTAGCGGGGGGAGGAAGACCCAGTACTTC. The complete variable domain, with remaining parts taken from reference TRBV2 and TRBJ2-5, reads EPEVTQTPSHQVTQMGQEVILRCVPISNHLYFYWYRQILGQKVEFLVSFYNNEISEKSEIFDDQFSVERPDGSNFTLKIRSTKLEDSAMYFCASSDGTSGGRKTQYFGPGTRLLVL.

In its sample, this clone was seen once. CDR3 region: CASSPRSGGADEQYF. CDR3 in DNA: TGTGCCAGCTCACCACGGAGCGGGGGGGCTGATGAGCAGTACTTC. The J gene is TRBJ2-7, the V gene TRBV18; 10 positions match TRBD2. Germline loops: CDR1 KGHSH, CDR2 LQKENI. V shed 1 base and J 7 bases; nucleotides not matched to a gene: 7. This CDR3 spans 15 amino acids.

V and J are TRBV6-4 and TRBJ2-1; TRBD1 aligns across 12 bases. This CDR3 is built from 15 residues. CDR1 MRHNA and CDR2 SNTAGT come from the germline V gene. Trimming removed 6 bases from V and 8 bases from J; junction bases left unmatched: 8. The CDR3 reads CASSTGTGGGDEQFF. DNA of the CDR3: TGTGCCAGCAGCACCGGGACAGGGGGCGGCGATGAGCAGTTCTTC.

The sample holds one count of this clone. V and J are TRBV27 and TRBJ2-7, with D possibly matching TRBD1 (5 bases). V was pared by 6 bases and J by 6 bases, with 15 bases between. The V gene's germline CDR1 is MNHEY and CDR2 SMNVEV (reference sequence). The CDR3 sequence is 13 residues long. In DNA, the CDR3 is TGTGCCAGCAGACAGACCTCAGGGATCGAGCAGTACTTC. Its protein product is CASRQTSGIEQYF.

V usage is TRBV6-5 and J usage is TRBJ1-4; D ambiguous. There are 14 residues in the CDR3. V gave up 4 bases and J gave up 2 bases, with 8 bases separating them. The germline V gene has CDR1 MNHEY and CDR2 SVGAGI. CDR3 DNA sequence: TGTGCCAGCAGTTTAGCCTTTACTAATGAAAAACTGTTTTTT. This codes for CASSLAFTNEKLFF.

The chain is built from TRBV28 and TRBJ1-5; 12 nucleotides match TRBD1. This CDR3 is 16 amino acids long. V gave up 3 bases and J gave up 7 bases; unmatched junction bases: 7. Germline V gives CDR1 MDHEN, CDR2 SYDVKM. The CDR3 region is CASSLGGTGGRQPQHF. In DNA, the CDR3 is TGTGCCAGCAGTTTGGGAGGGACAGGGGGCCGACAGCCCCAGCATTTT. The variable domain in full, with the rest retrieved from reference TRBV28 and TRBJ1-5, is DVKVTQSSRYLVKRTGEKVFLECVQDMDHENMFWYRQDPGLGLRLIYFSYDVKMKEKGDIPEGYSVSREKKERFSLILESASTNQTSMYLCASSLGGTGGRQPQHFGDGTRLSIL.

This clone was seen many times. The rearrangement joins TRBV3-1 (or the pseudogene TRBV3-2) to TRBJ2-2; weak D call: TRBD1 (5 bases). Between the trimmed V and J ends, which lost 4 bases and 6 bases, there was a span of 9 bases. The CDR3 has 13 amino acids. The germline CDR1 and CDR2 sequences are LGHDT and YNNKEL (reference sequence). The CDR3, as DNA: TGTGCCAGCAGCCGGATCAGGGCCGGGGAGCTGTTTTTT. This translates into CASSRIRAGELFF.

Comments on this clone: At the DNA level, this CDR3 is encoded by other sequences in the same sample as well. The V gene is TRBV7-6, the J gene TRBJ1-4; D may be TRBD1 (6 bases). V dropped 1 base and J dropped 0 bases, with 12 bases sitting between them. CDR1 is SGHVS, CDR2 FNYEAQ, per germline. There are 17 residues in the CDR3. The CDR3 region is CASSLVGQPATNEKLFF. In DNA form, the CDR3 reads TGTGCCAGCAGCTTAGTTGGACAGCCTGCAACTAATGAAAAACTGTTTTTT.

This chain links TRBV18 with TRBJ1-5, with D hard to call. The V end lost 4 bases, the J end lost 7 bases, and 20 bases lay between the germline ends. This CDR3 is 16 amino acids long. Germline V CDR1 and CDR2: KGHSH, LQKENI. CDR3 bases: TGTGCCAGCTCACTAGAACGTTACGGGAGAGGGCAGCCCCAGCATTTT. It translates to CASSLERYGRGQPQHF.

The rearrangement links TRBV5-1 to TRBJ1-1, with 11 positions matching TRBD1. V lost 5 bases, J lost 3 bases, and 9 bases stayed unmatched. The V gene's germline CDR1 is SGHRS and CDR2 YFSETQ. CDR3 size: 16 residues. CDR3 DNA sequence: TGCGCCAGCAGTTCCAGGACAGGGGGCATCGACACTGAAGCTTTCTTT. This sequence encodes CASSSRTGGIDTEAFF.

The J gene is TRBJ2-5, the V gene TRBV15; 11 nucleotides agree with TRBD2. Trimming at V came to 1 base and at J to 5 bases, leaving 9 bases not matched to a gene. The CDR3 has 17 amino acids. Germline V lookup: CDR1 LNHNV, CDR2 YYDKDF (reference sequence). As DNA, the CDR3 is TGTGCCACCAGCAGAGGGAGGTTGGCTAGCGGGGGGGAGACCCAGTACTTC. Translating it yields CATSRGRLASGGETQYF.

The chain employs TRBV4-2 and TRBJ1-1, with TRBD1 identical over 7 bases. The CDR3 is 16 residues long. V trimming: 1 base; J trimming: 5 bases; junction bases outside the gene matches: 10. Per germline, CDR1 LGHNA and CDR2 YNFKEQ. In nucleotides, the CDR3 is TGTGCCAGCAGCCAAGTTTTTGAGGGGGCGGGAACTGAAGCTTTCTTT. Translating it yields CASSQVFEGAGTEAFF.

This clone was counted many times. The chain uses TRBV5-4 and TRBJ2-1, with TRBD2 matching 8 bases. V was clipped by 4 bases and J by 1 base; unmatched bases: 7. Germline V gives CDR1 SGHNT, CDR2 YYREEE (reference sequence). The CDR3 is 16 residues long. The CDR3 sequence is CASSPGGATSYNEQFF. DNA for the CDR3: TGTGCCAGCAGCCCCGGGGGGGCTACGTCCTACAATGAGCAGTTCTTC.

The V gene is TRBV6-1, the J gene TRBJ2-2; TRBD1 agrees at 10 bases. V trimming: 4 bases; J trimming: 5 bases; junction bases outside the gene matches: 10. The germline V gene encodes CDR1 MNHNS and CDR2 SASEGT. This CDR3 spans 17 amino acids. Here the CDR3 reads CASSVRTGGGGTGELFF. CDR3 DNA: TGTGCCAGCAGTGTCCGGACAGGGGGAGGGGGGACCGGGGAGCTGTTTTTT.

CDR3 protein: CASSEAFTPGTGLSGANVLTF. In DNA form, the CDR3 reads TGTGCCAGCAGTGAAGCTTTCACCCCAGGGACAGGGCTTTCTGGGGCCAACGTCCTGACTTTC. The chain is built from TRBV6-1 and TRBJ2-6; 9 bases map to TRBD1. The V gene end was trimmed by 0 bases and the J gene end by 1 base; junction bases not matched to a gene: 13. The CDR3 has 21 amino acids. Germline V gives CDR1 MNHNS, CDR2 SASEGT.

The chain joins TRBV6-6 to TRBJ2-1, with 16 bases aligning to TRBD2. CDR3 length equals 15 residues. The V gene end was trimmed by 6 bases and the J gene end by 5 bases; junction bases not matched to a gene: 1. In germline, CDR1 is MNHNY, CDR2 SVGAGI (reference sequence). CDR3 bases: TGTGCCAGCAGGGGACTAGCGGGGGGGCACAATGAGCAGTTCTTC. Its translation is CASRGLAGGHNEQFF.

This sequence joins TRBV24-1 and TRBJ2-3, with 9 bases that match TRBD2. CDR3 length: 16 amino acids. Trimming cost V 1 base and J 8 bases; bases outside gene matches: 9. Germline V gene data show CDR1 as KGHDR and CDR2 as SFDVKD. The CDR3, as DNA: TGTGCCACCAGTGATTTAGGGCGGGGGGGTATCTCTACGCAGTATTTT. Its protein product is CATSDLGRGGISTQYF.

The gene calls are TRBV18 and TRBJ2-2; no clear D. Germline V gene data show CDR1 as KGHSH and CDR2 as LQKENI. CDR3 length: 17 amino acids. V gave up 0 bases and J gave up 3 bases, with 14 bases separating them. CDR3 DNA sequence: TGTGCCAGCTCACCACCTTTTGGTACTGAGGACACCGGGGAGCTGTTTTTT. Translating it yields CASSPPFGTEDTGELFF.

The CDR3 loop reads CASSLDGGAADTQYF. CDR3 nucleotides: TGTGCCAGCAGCTTAGACGGGGGGGCCGCAGATACGCAGTATTTT. J is TRBJ2-3 and V is TRBV7-9, with 8 bases lining up with TRBD2. The CDR3 has 15 residues. Unmatched junction bases numbered 4, after V lost 1 base and J lost 4 bases. In germline, CDR1 is SEHNR, CDR2 FQNEAQ (reference sequence).

The rearrangement joins TRBV23-1 to TRBJ1-6; D call uncertain. TRBV23-1 is classed as an ORF, of uncertain function. The CDR3 has 10 amino acids. V was shortened by 11 bases and J by 10 bases, with 9 bases between the two germline ends. CDR3 amino acids: CAPDNSPLHF. The DNA of the CDR3 is TGCGCCCCCGACAACTCACCCCTCCACTTT.